What follows are 10 T cell receptor beta chains derived from one specimen sequenced in a study of cytomegalovirus exposure and HLA in healthy donors. The PCR ran on 60 Vbeta and 13 Jbeta primers. Data came from immunoSEQ multiplex PCR; TCRdb stores just in-frame clones and leaves some out. The data hold approximately 79,000 clones, with 78% observed a single time. Material for sequencing was PBMCs. These receptors all come from a man aged 40-49 years in good health and CMV-seronegative.

This clone came up once. The chain couples TRBV6-1 to TRBJ1-4, with 7 bases matching TRBD1. This CDR3 comprises 13 residues. CDR1 and CDR2 from the germline V gene are MNHNS and SASEGT. V lost 6 bases to trimming and J lost 12 bases; unmatched junction nucleotides: 10. CDR3 in DNA: TGTGCCAGCAGGGTTCACAGGGGAGAGGAACTGTTTTTT. This codes for CASRVHRGEELFF.

V and J are TRBV7-9 and TRBJ1-2, with 8 bases identical to TRBD1. Germline lookup yields CDR1 SEHNR and CDR2 FQNEAQ (reference sequence). The CDR3 covers 13 residues. V dropped 5 bases and J dropped 8; count of bases not matched to a gene: 7. CDR3 amino acids: CASSEDRGDGYTF. In DNA, the CDR3 is TGTGCCAGCAGCGAAGACAGGGGCGACGGCTACACCTTC.

The J gene is TRBJ2-7, the V gene TRBV29-1, with 9 positions matching TRBD2. Trimming cost V 7 bases and J 6 bases; bases outside gene matches: 13. The CDR3 totals 14 residues. Germline V gene sequence: CDR1 SQVTM, CDR2 ANQGSEA. The DNA for the CDR3 is TGCAGCGCCACAGCGGCTAGCGGGACTACCGAGCAGTACTTC. It encodes CSATAASGTTEQYF.

V gene TRBV28 combines with J gene TRBJ1-5, with 8 bases lining up with TRBD1. Looked up from germline, CDR1 is MDHEN and CDR2 is SYDVKM. The V and J ends lost 5 bases and 11 bases, in that order; junction bases with no gene match: 14. This CDR3 has 15 amino acids. CDR3 sequence reads: CASSAPGTGLRAQHF. CDR3 coding DNA: TGTGCCAGCAGTGCCCCCGGGACAGGTCTTAGGGCCCAGCATTTT.

The rearrangement joins TRBV5-1 to TRBJ2-7, with TRBD1 matching 8 bases. The junction had 12 bases not matched to a gene; V was cut back by 1 base and J by 6 bases. This CDR3 comprises 16 residues. Germline V lookup: CDR1 SGHRS, CDR2 YFSETQ. CDR3 residues: CASSLNGQGVLGEQYF. The DNA of the CDR3 is TGCGCCAGCAGCTTGAATGGACAGGGAGTTTTGGGCGAGCAGTACTTC. Using reference TRBV5-1 and TRBJ2-7 for the parts outside the CDR3, the full variable domain is KAGVTQTPRYLIKTRGQQVTLSCSPISGHRSVSWYQQTPGQGLQFLFEYFSETQRNKGNFPGRFSGRQFSNSRSEMNVSTLELGDSALYLCASSLNGQGVLGEQYFGPGTRLTVT.

This clone was picked up one time. V usage is TRBV5-4 and J usage is TRBJ2-7; a weak D match, TRBD1 (5 bases). CDR3 length: 13 amino acids. Germline V gives CDR1 SGHNT, CDR2 YYREEE (reference sequence). Deletions cut 2 bases from V and 1 base from J, with 7 bases between. CDR3 bases: TGTGCCAGCAGCTTTACAGGTTCCTACGAGCAGTACTTC. This codes for CASSFTGSYEQYF.

V gene TRBV5-5 combines with J gene TRBJ2-5, with TRBD1 identical over 9 bases. Germline loops: CDR1 SGHKS, CDR2 YYEKEE (reference sequence). This CDR3 spans 17 amino acids. V shed 0 bases and J 4 bases; nucleotides not matched to a gene: 10. CDR3 bases: TGTGCCAGCAGCTTGGCCACAGGGGGCTTGTCGGGAGAGACCCAGTACTTC. Translated: CASSLATGGLSGETQYF.

The chain is built from TRBV5-1 and TRBJ1-1; D is unresolved. Germline CDR1 reads SGHRS; CDR2 reads YFSETQ. The CDR3 has 13 amino acids. V was trimmed by 5 bases and J by 1 base, leaving 9 bases between them. The CDR3 loop is CASSAGTNTEAFF. In nucleotides, the CDR3 is TGCGCCAGCAGTGCAGGAACGAACACTGAAGCTTTCTTT.

This clone was recorded only once. V is TRBV27 and J is TRBJ1-5; D ambiguous. Trimming took 0 bases from V and 5 from J, leaving 8 bases between them. Germline V gene sequence: CDR1 MNHEY, CDR2 SMNVEV (reference sequence). The CDR3 is 14 residues long. CDR3 region: CASSLSGAYQPQHF. As DNA, the CDR3 is TGTGCCAGCAGTTTATCGGGAGCTTATCAGCCCCAGCATTTT.

The chain employs TRBV18 and TRBJ1-1; tentative D call: TRBD1 (5 bases). The V gene's germline CDR1 is KGHSH and CDR2 LQKENI. There are 14 residues in the CDR3. V dropped 3 bases and J dropped 0 bases, with 8 bases sitting between them. Written as DNA, the CDR3 is TGTGCCAGCTCACCGCGACAGTTGAACACTGAAGCTTTCTTT. This codes for CASSPRQLNTEAFF.